This T cell receptor (beta chain) originates from a study of metastatic and nonmetastatic thyroid tumors. Overall study: Blood and tumor or nodule tissue repertoires from malignant and benign thyroid patients were compared.

V shed 8 bases, J shed 2 bases, and the junction held 6 bases outside the gene matches. Looked up from germline, CDR1 is LNHDA and CDR2 is SQIVND (reference sequence). CDR3 length: 15 amino acids. Study-wide findings and caveats: Significantly greater TCR beta diversity was reportedly found in malignant thyroid tumors than in benign nodules (in blood and tumor).

This clone was counted only a few times. Antigen specificity is unknown. Using MiXCR, TCRdb reanalyzed the PCR reads. Of about 5,000 clones in the sample, about 37% are singletons; the top ten hold roughly 28%. All patients were untreated before thyroid surgery. The TCR was taken from a male donor with papillary thyroid cancer or a benign thyroid nodule (not recorded which). Some clones in this sample may be carry-over from other donors' samples. The chain carries TRBV19 and TRBJ2-7; 13 bases are a match to TRBD2. Specimen: adjacent normal tissue. CDR3 amino acids: CASAGLAGAPYEQYF. CDR3 DNA: TGTGCCAGTGCCGGACTAGCGGGAGCCCCCTACGAGCAGTACTTC. Full variable domain (remainder filled in from reference TRBV19 and TRBJ2-7): DGGITQSPKYLFRKEGQNVTLSCEQNLNHDAMYWYRQDPGQGLRLIYYSQIVNDFQKGDIAEGYSVSREKKESFPLTVTSAQKNPTAFYLCASAGLAGAPYEQYFGPGTRLTVT.